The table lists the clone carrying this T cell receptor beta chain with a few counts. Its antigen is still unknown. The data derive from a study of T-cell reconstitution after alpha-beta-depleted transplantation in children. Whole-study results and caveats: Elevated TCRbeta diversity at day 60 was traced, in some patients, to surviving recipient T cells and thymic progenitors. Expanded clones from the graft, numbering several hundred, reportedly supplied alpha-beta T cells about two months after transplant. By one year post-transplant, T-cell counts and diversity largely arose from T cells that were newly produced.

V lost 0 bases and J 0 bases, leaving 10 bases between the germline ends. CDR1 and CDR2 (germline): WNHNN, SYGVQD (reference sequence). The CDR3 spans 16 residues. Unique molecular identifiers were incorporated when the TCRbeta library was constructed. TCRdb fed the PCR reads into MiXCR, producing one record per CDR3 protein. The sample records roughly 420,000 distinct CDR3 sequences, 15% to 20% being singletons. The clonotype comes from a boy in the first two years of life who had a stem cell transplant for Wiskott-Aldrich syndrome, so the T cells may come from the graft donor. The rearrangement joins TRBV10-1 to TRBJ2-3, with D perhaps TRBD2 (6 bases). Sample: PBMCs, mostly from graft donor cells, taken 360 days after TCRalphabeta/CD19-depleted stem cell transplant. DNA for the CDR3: TGCGCCAGCAGTGAGTCGCCGGGAGCCAGCACAGATACGCAGTATTTT. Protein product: CASSESPGASTDTQYF.